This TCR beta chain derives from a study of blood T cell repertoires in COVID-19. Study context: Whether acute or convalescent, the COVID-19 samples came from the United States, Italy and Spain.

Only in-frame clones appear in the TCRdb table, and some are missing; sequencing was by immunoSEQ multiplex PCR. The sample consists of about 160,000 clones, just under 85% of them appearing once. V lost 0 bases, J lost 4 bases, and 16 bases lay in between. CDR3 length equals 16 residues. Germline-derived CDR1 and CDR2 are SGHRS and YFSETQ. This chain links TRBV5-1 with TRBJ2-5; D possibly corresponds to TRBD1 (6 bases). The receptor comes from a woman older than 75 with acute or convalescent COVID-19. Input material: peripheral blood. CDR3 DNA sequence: TGCGCCAGCAGCTTGGCCTTACAGGGTTTGAGAGAGACCCAGTACTTC. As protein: CASSLALQGLRETQYF.